Following are 29 T cell receptor beta chains from one sample sequenced in a study of cytomegalovirus exposure and HLA in healthy donors (dated by TCRdb to about 2017). The library relied on the immunoSEQ multiplex PCR assay. For the multiplex PCR, a mixture combining 60 forward primers for TCR Vbeta segments and 13 reverse primers for TCR Jbeta segments was used. The table comes from immuneACCESS by way of TCRdb, which keeps in-frame sequences with V and J called. Part of the clones is missing from these tables; in studies checked, under half for an unresolved V gene and the rest for unknown reasons. The sample table shows more than 100,000 clones, and more than 75% are seen once. The leading ten clones occupy about 7.5% of the sample. Sequenced: PBMCs. The source is a woman between 50 and 59 years old in good health and CMV-seropositive.

V usage is TRBV13 and J usage is TRBJ2-1; D unclear. The V gene's germline CDR1 is PRHDT and CDR2 FYEKMQ (reference sequence). V was pared by 2 bases and J by 6 bases, with 5 bases between. The CDR3 consists of 12 residues. This chain's CDR3 is CASSLTGNEQFF. Here the CDR3 DNA reads TGTGCCAGCAGCTTAACCGGCAATGAGCAGTTCTTC.

The chain joins TRBV7-9 to TRBJ1-1, with 8 bases identical to TRBD1. With V trimmed by 3 bases and J by 5 bases, 5 bases remained unmatched. Germline-derived CDR1 and CDR2 are SEHNR and FQNEAQ (reference sequence). This CDR3 contains 14 residues. The CDR3 DNA follows: TGTGCCAGCAGCTTGCTGGACAGGGCAACTGAAGCTTTCTTT. Protein sequence: CASSLLDRATEAFF.

The chain uses TRBV5-4 and TRBJ1-3, with D tentatively TRBD1 (5 bases). The V gene's germline CDR1 is SGHNT and CDR2 YYREEE (reference sequence). There are 16 residues in the CDR3. Trimming removed 0 bases from V and 0 bases from J, with 10 bases in between. CDR3 loop: CASSLGQLSSGNTIYF. The CDR3 nucleotides are TGTGCCAGCAGCTTGGGACAGCTAAGCTCTGGAAACACCATATATTTT.

With regard to this clone: The DNA is omitted, as the CDR3 cannot be located on it reliably, and the CDR3 follows TCRdb's listing. The gene calls are TRBV14 and TRBJ2-1; the table's D call, TRBD1, has no DNA check behind it. The V gene's germline CDR1 is SGHDN and CDR2 FVKESK. The CDR3 comprises 15 residues, both ends counted. CDR3 protein: CASSQVGQGAPLVFF.

As DNA, the CDR3 is TGTGCCAGCAGCCTGGACAGTAGAAACACCATATATTTT. Translation: CASSLDSRNTIYF. The chain uses TRBV9 and TRBJ1-3; a possible D gene is TRBD1 (6 bases). Germline V gene sequence: CDR1 SGDLS, CDR2 YYNGEE. Trimming stripped 4 bases from V and 5 bases from J, with 10 bases between. The CDR3 has 13 amino acids.

The rearrangement uses TRBV6-6 and TRBJ2-5; TRBD2 aligns across 7 bases. The J segment lost 1 base and the V segment lost 6 bases, leaving 8 bases of the junction unmatched. Germline CDR1 and CDR2: MNHNY and SVGAGI (reference sequence). CDR3 length: 15 residues. The CDR3 is CASSLPGRGQETQYF. As DNA, the CDR3 is TGTGCCAGCAGCCTCCCGGGGAGGGGCCAAGAGACCCAGTACTTC.

This sequence joins TRBV2 and TRBJ1-5; D not certain. Trimming removed 3 bases from V and 1 base from J, with 4 bases in between. CDR3 length: 13 amino acids. CDR1 is SNHLY and CDR2 is FYNNEI in the germline V gene. CDR3 amino acids: CASSDRSNQPQHF. As DNA, the CDR3 is TGTGCCAGCAGTGACCGGAGCAATCAGCCCCAGCATTTT.

The CDR3: CASSMGQGLRTIYF. In DNA form, the CDR3 reads TGTGCCAGTAGTATGGGACAGGGGCTGCGCACCATATATTTT. The chain carries TRBV19 and TRBJ1-3, with TRBD1 identical over 10 bases. The CDR3 totals 14 residues. V shed 3 bases and J 9 bases; nucleotides not matched to a gene: 5. The germline CDR1 and CDR2 sequences are LNHDA and SQIVND (reference sequence).

The rearrangement joins TRBV5-5 to TRBJ1-5; D remains unclear. The V and J ends lost 1 base and 4 bases respectively, with 15 bases between them. The CDR3 extends over 16 amino acids. Germline V gives CDR1 SGHKS, CDR2 YYEKEE (reference sequence). The CDR3 loop is CASSLSPSQINQPQHF. The CDR3 DNA reads TGTGCCAGCAGCTTGTCGCCGTCACAGATAAATCAGCCCCAGCATTTT.

J is TRBJ2-2 and V is TRBV7-2, with 8 positions matching TRBD1. The germline V gene has CDR1 SGHTA and CDR2 FQGNSA. The CDR3 contains 15 residues. The V and J ends lost 3 bases and 6 bases, in that order; junction bases with no gene match: 6. The CDR3 DNA is TGTGCCAGCAGCTTCTGGCAGGGGGCCGCCGGGGAGCTGTTTTTT. Translation gives CASSFWQGAAGELFF.

V usage is TRBV5-1 and J usage is TRBJ1-1; D is possibly TRBD1 (5 bases). Looked up from germline, CDR1 is SGHRS and CDR2 is YFSETQ. The CDR3 loop spans 16 amino acids. Trimming cost V 4 bases and J 5 bases, with 21 bases left between them. The CDR3 is CASSQPSGGWTTEAFF. The CDR3 nucleotides are TGCGCCAGCAGCCAGCCATCAGGAGGGTGGACAACTGAAGCTTTCTTT.

CDR3 coding DNA: TGTGCCAGCAGTTCTCCGGGACTAGCGACTTACGAGCAGTACTTC. It is translated as CASSSPGLATYEQYF. V and J are TRBV28 and TRBJ2-7, with 10 bases fitting TRBD2. Germline CDR1 and CDR2: MDHEN and SYDVKM. The V segment lost 4 bases and the J segment 4 bases; nucleotides outside the gene matches: 7. The CDR3 totals 15 residues.

The chain is built from TRBV28 and TRBJ1-2; D gene ambiguous. The CDR3 is made up of 15 amino acids. The germline gives CDR1 MDHEN, CDR2 SYDVKM. V was pared by 3 bases and J by 2 bases, with 13 bases between. The CDR3, as DNA: TGTGCCAGCAGTTTTGGCCGGGGAGGAAACTATGGCTACACCTTC. It codes for CASSFGRGGNYGYTF.

CDR3 coding DNA: TGCGCCAGCAGCTTCTCAGGGGTCATGAACACTGAAGCTTTCTTT. This sequence encodes CASSFSGVMNTEAFF. The rearrangement links TRBV5-1 to TRBJ1-1; a possible D gene is TRBD1 (6 bases). V was pared by 2 bases and J by 0 bases, with 11 bases between. The germline V gene encodes CDR1 SGHRS and CDR2 YFSETQ. This CDR3 comprises 15 residues.

This clone was observed a single time. The V gene is TRBV5-1, the J gene TRBJ2-5, with 8 positions matching TRBD1. The trim removed 2 bases at V and 2 bases at J, leaving 5 bases unmatched. In germline, CDR1 is SGHRS, CDR2 YFSETQ. The CDR3 covers 15 residues. CDR3 DNA: TGCGCCAGCAGCTTAGGACAGGGTGTTCAAGAGACCCAGTACTTC. It encodes CASSLGQGVQETQYF.

V and J are TRBV10-3 and TRBJ1-1, with D unclear. CDR1 and CDR2 (germline): ENHRY, SYGVKD. The CDR3 is 14 residues long. V lost 3 bases and J lost 1, with 9 bases in between. CDR3 in amino acids: CAISDRRQNTEAFF. DNA for the CDR3: TGTGCCATCAGTGACCGACGACAGAACACTGAAGCTTTCTTT.

The gene calls are TRBV23-1 and TRBJ2-7; 9 nucleotides agree with TRBD1. TRBV23-1 is an ORF, with its function uncertain. The CDR3 runs 15 residues. V dropped 0 bases and J dropped 4; count of bases not matched to a gene: 4. CDR3 loop: CASSQSGDRGYEQYF. In DNA form, the CDR3 reads TGCGCCAGCAGTCAATCTGGAGACAGGGGGTACGAGCAGTACTTC.

The chain recombines TRBV5-1 with TRBJ2-1; tentatively, D is TRBD2 (5 bases). Germline V gives CDR1 SGHRS, CDR2 YFSETQ. This CDR3 region has 15 residues. V was cut by 4 bases and J by 7 bases, with 18 bases left in between. This chain's CDR3 is CASSPGGGQRNEQFF. The CDR3 DNA follows: TGCGCCAGCAGCCCCGGTGGCGGGCAGAGGAATGAGCAGTTCTTC. The full variable domain, with the rest looked up from reference TRBV5-1 and TRBJ2-1, is KAGVTQTPRYLIKTRGQQVTLSCSPISGHRSVSWYQQTPGQGLQFLFEYFSETQRNKGNFPGRFSGRQFSNSRSEMNVSTLELGDSALYLCASSPGGGQRNEQFFGPGTRLTVL.

This clone was seen only a few times. The rearrangement links TRBV29-1 to TRBJ1-1; 7 bases map to TRBD1. After removal of 8 bases from V and 0 bases from J, the junction contained 9 bases not matched to a gene. The V gene's germline CDR1 is SQVTM and CDR2 ANQGSEA. This CDR3 region has 14 residues. CDR3: CSSTGVLMNTEAFF. The CDR3 nucleotides read TGCAGCTCAACAGGGGTACTCATGAACACTGAAGCTTTCTTT.

The chain joins TRBV7-9 to TRBJ2-1, with 11 bases fitting TRBD2. From germline, CDR1 is SEHNR and CDR2 FQNEAQ (reference sequence). J gave up 6 bases and V 4 bases, and 11 bases lay outside the gene matches. This CDR3 spans 17 amino acids. As DNA, the CDR3 is TGTGCCAGCAGCTCACTTCTAGCGGGAGGAGTGACCAATGAGCAGTTCTTC. This encodes CASSSLLAGGVTNEQFF.

The genes are TRBV6-1 and TRBJ2-7; 9 bases agree with TRBD1. CDR1 MNHNS and CDR2 SASEGT come from the germline V gene. This CDR3 region has 15 residues. V was pared by 5 bases and J by 4 bases, with 9 bases of the junction left unmatched. The CDR3 DNA reads TGTGCCAGCAGTCTGCACCGGGACAGGGTATACGAGCAGTACTTC. Protein sequence: CASSLHRDRVYEQYF.

The chain carries TRBV7-8 and TRBJ1-5, with 9 bases identical to TRBD1. V shed 1 base, J shed 5 bases, and the junction held 3 bases outside the gene matches. This CDR3 region has 15 residues. The V gene's germline CDR1 is SGHVS and CDR2 FQNEAQ. In DNA form, the CDR3 reads TGTGCCAGCAGCTTAGGGACAGGGGTAGATCAGCCCCAGCATTTT. This sequence encodes CASSLGTGVDQPQHF. Full variable domain (remainder filled in from reference TRBV7-8 and TRBJ1-5): GAGVSQSPRYKVAKRGQDVALRCDPISGHVSLFWYQQALGQGPEFLTYFQNEAQLDKSGLPSDRFFAERPEGSVSTLKIQRTQQEDSAVYLCASSLGTGVDQPQHFGDGTRLSIL.

V usage is TRBV30 and J usage is TRBJ1-4; 9 bases agree with TRBD1. V shed 5 bases, J shed 6 bases, and the junction held 7 bases outside the gene matches. The CDR3 extends over 14 amino acids. The germline V gene has CDR1 GTSNPN and CDR2 SVGIG (reference sequence). The DNA for the CDR3 is TGTGCCTGGGCCTCCGGGACAGGGTATGAAAAACTGTTTTTT. This encodes CAWASGTGYEKLFF.

This chain links TRBV20-1 with TRBJ1-5; 9 positions match TRBD1. With V trimmed by 5 bases and J by 12 bases, 5 bases remained unmatched. Germline CDR1 is DFQATT and CDR2 is SNEGSKA (reference sequence). The CDR3 has 11 residues. CDR3 loop: CSAYGTGNQHF. The DNA for the CDR3 is TGCAGTGCTTATGGGACAGGGAACCAGCATTTT.

This chain links TRBV10-3 with TRBJ2-5; 8 bases match TRBD2. Unmatched junction bases numbered 18, after V lost 10 bases and J lost 5 bases. Germline loops: CDR1 ENHRY, CDR2 SYGVKD. This CDR3 is built from 16 residues. For the CDR3, the DNA is TGTGCCACCGGGGCTAGCGGGCTCTCACGGCGGGAGACCCAGTACTTC. This encodes CATGASGLSRRETQYF.

This chain links TRBV28 with TRBJ1-5, with D hard to call. The CDR3 sequence is 11 residues long. Germline CDR1 MDHEN, CDR2 SYDVKM. Trimming stripped 8 bases from V and 11 bases from J, with 13 bases between. The DNA for the CDR3 is TGTGCCAGCGCATCGGGTTCAGCCCAGCATTTT. This sequence encodes CASASGSAQHF.

This chain joins TRBV5-4 and TRBJ2-3, with TRBD2 matching 11 bases. The germline V gene encodes CDR1 SGHNT and CDR2 YYREEE (reference sequence). The CDR3 runs 16 residues. V shed 0 bases and J 5 bases; nucleotides not matched to a gene: 5. The CDR3 spells CASSLGLAGRGDTQYF. CDR3 DNA: TGTGCCAGCAGCTTGGGACTAGCGGGACGGGGAGATACGCAGTATTTT.

The rearrangement links TRBV29-1 to TRBJ2-1; TRBD1 agrees at 7 bases. This CDR3 has 13 amino acids. The germline CDR1 and CDR2 sequences are SQVTM and ANQGSEA. The CDR3 DNA sequence: TGCACCCCGGCCGACAGGGAAGGCAATGAGCAGTTCTTC. The encoded protein is CTPADREGNEQFF.

This chain uses TRBV19 with TRBJ2-7; 9 bases fit TRBD1. Trimming took 0 bases from V and 3 from J; bases not matched to a gene: 0. This CDR3 has 14 residues. Germline V gives CDR1 LNHDA, CDR2 SQIVND (reference sequence). In DNA, the CDR3 is TGTGCCAGTAGTATAGAGACAGGGGGCTACGAGCAGTACTTC. As protein: CASSIETGGYEQYF.